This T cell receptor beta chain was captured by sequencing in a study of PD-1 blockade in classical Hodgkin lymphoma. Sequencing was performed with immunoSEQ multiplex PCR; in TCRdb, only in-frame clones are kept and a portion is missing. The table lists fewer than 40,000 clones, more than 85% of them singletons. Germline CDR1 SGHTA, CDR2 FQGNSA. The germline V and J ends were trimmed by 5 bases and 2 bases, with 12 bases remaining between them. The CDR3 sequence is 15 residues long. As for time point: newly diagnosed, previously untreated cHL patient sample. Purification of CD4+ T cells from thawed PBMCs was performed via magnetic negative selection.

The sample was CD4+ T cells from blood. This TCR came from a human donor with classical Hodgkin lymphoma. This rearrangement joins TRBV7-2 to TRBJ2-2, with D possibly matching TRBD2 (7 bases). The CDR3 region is CASSARGLNTGELFF. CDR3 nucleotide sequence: TGTGCCAGCAGCGCCAGGGGACTAAACACCGGGGAGCTGTTTTTT.